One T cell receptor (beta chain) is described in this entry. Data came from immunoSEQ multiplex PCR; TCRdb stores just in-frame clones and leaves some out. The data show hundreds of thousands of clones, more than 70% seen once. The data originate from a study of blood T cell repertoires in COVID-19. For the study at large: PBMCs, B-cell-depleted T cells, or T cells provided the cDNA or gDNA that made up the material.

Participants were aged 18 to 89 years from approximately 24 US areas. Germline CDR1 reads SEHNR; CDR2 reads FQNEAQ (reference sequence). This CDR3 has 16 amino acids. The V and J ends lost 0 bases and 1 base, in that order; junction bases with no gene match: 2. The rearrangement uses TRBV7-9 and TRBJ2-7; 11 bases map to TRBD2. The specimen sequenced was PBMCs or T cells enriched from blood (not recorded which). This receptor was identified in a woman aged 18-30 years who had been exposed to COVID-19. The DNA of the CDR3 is TGTGCCAGCAGCTTAGCGAGGACTAGCGGGTCCTACGAGCAGTACTTC. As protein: CASSLARTSGSYEQYF. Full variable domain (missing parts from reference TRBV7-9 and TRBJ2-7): DTGVSQNPRHKITKRGQNVTFRCDPISEHNRLYWYRQTLGQGPEFLTYFQNEAQLEKSRLLSDRFSAERPKGSFSTLEIQRTEQGDSAMYLCASSLARTSGSYEQYFGPGTRLTVT.